Shown below are 26 T cell receptor beta chains from a single sample sequenced in a study of identifying expanded T cells in peripheral blood. Produced via immunoSEQ multiplex PCR; TCRdb's table is partial and in-frame only. The table includes roughly 82,000 clones, roughly four fifths detected once. Source material: blood. Source of these receptors: a person aged 18 to 75 in good health.

The V and J genes are TRBV6-1 and TRBJ2-5; D uncertain. From germline, CDR1 is MNHNS and CDR2 SASEGT. CDR3 length: 12 amino acids. Trimming removed 4 bases at V and 4 bases at J, with 7 bases between. The CDR3 is CASSAAAETQYF. The CDR3 region has the DNA TGTGCCAGCAGTGCGGCGGCAGAGACCCAGTACTTC.

The chain couples TRBV27 to TRBJ1-2, with D possibly being TRBD1 (6 bases). CDR1 and CDR2 from the germline V gene are MNHEY and SMNVEV (reference sequence). This CDR3 comprises 13 residues. Trimming stripped 4 bases from V and 7 bases from J, with 13 bases between. This chain's CDR3 is CASSSYRDSGYTF. Written as DNA, the CDR3 is TGTGCCAGCAGTTCGTACAGGGACTCTGGCTACACCTTC.

This chain uses TRBV7-3 with TRBJ2-3; TRBD2 is a possible D gene (5 bases). CDR1 and CDR2 from the germline V gene are SGHTA and FQGTGA. The CDR3 is made up of 15 amino acids. V dropped 5 bases and J dropped 0 bases, with 12 bases sitting between them. The DNA for the CDR3 is TGTGCCAGCAGCCCTCCGGGCGGGAGCACAGATACGCAGTATTTT. This encodes CASSPPGGSTDTQYF.

The chain recombines TRBV11-3 with TRBJ2-3; 9 nucleotides align to TRBD2. This CDR3 region has 16 residues. The germline CDR1 and CDR2 sequences are SGHNT and YENEEA. V shed 4 bases and J 4 bases; nucleotides not matched to a gene: 9. The DNA of the CDR3 is TGTGCCAGCAGCTCACTCGGACTAGCGAGGGCAGATACGCAGTATTTT. Amino acid sequence: CASSSLGLARADTQYF.

The chain combines TRBV6-1 with TRBJ1-2; 7 nucleotides match TRBD1. The V gene's germline CDR1 is MNHNS and CDR2 SASEGT. The CDR3 consists of 15 residues. V lost 6 bases and J lost 1; bases outside the gene matches: 8. The CDR3: CASRAPGQSNYGYTF. CDR3 in DNA: TGTGCCAGCAGAGCACCGGGACAGAGTAACTATGGCTACACCTTC.

The CDR3 sequence is CASRPTTFLSLIPYNEQFF. In DNA form, the CDR3 reads TGTGCCAGCAGACCCACGACTTTTTTATCTTTAATCCCCTACAATGAGCAGTTCTTC. The chain is built from TRBV28 and TRBJ2-1; no firm D call. V was pared by 6 bases and J by 2 bases, with 26 bases between. The CDR3 totals 19 residues. Germline CDR1 reads MDHEN; CDR2 reads SYDVKM.

This clone was observed a handful of times. This rearrangement joins TRBV19 to TRBJ1-2; D unresolved. Per the germline V gene, CDR1 is LNHDA and CDR2 is SQIVND (reference sequence). V lost 7 bases to trimming and J lost 3 bases, with 12 bases between them. The CDR3 runs 13 residues. CDR3 residues: CASTPQVDYGYTF. Here the CDR3 DNA reads TGTGCCAGTACCCCTCAGGTTGACTATGGCTACACCTTC.

The chain joins TRBV12-5 to TRBJ2-3, with 8 bases that match TRBD2. CDR3 length equals 19 residues. Per germline, CDR1 LGHNT and CDR2 FRNRAP. The trim removed 0 bases at V and 8 bases at J, leaving 19 bases unmatched. The CDR3 coding sequence is TGTGCTAGTGGTTTGGTACAGTCCGGACGGGAGGGCCGCATAGTTACGCAGTATTTT. Residues: CASGLVQSGREGRIVTQYF.

This chain links TRBV5-8 with TRBJ2-4; D not resolved. V gave up 0 bases and J gave up 0 bases, with 13 bases separating them. The V gene's germline CDR1 is SGHTS and CDR2 YDEGEE. The CDR3 runs to 17 residues. The DNA for the CDR3 is TGTGCCAGCAGCTTGGTGGTTTACGGCAGAGCCAAAAACATTCAGTACTTC. Translating it yields CASSLVVYGRAKNIQYF.

J is TRBJ2-7 and V is TRBV5-1; TRBD2 is a possible D gene (6 bases). The germline CDR1 and CDR2 sequences are SGHRS and YFSETQ. Between the trimmed V and J ends, which lost 2 bases and 0 bases, there was a span of 6 bases. This CDR3 comprises 13 residues. CDR3 residues: CASSFGSSYEQYF. The CDR3 DNA is TGCGCCAGCAGCTTCGGGAGCTCCTACGAGCAGTACTTC.

This chain connects TRBV7-9 to TRBJ2-7; no firm D call. The CDR3 runs to 12 residues. In germline, CDR1 is SEHNR, CDR2 FQNEAQ (reference sequence). V lost 1 base, J lost 4 bases, and 5 bases lay in between. CDR3 protein: CASSLGAYEQYF. CDR3 sequence (DNA): TGTGCCAGCAGCTTAGGAGCATACGAGCAGTACTTC.

V usage is TRBV7-8 and J usage is TRBJ2-2, with D unresolved. Trimming cost V 8 bases and J 0 bases, with 16 bases left between them. Germline CDR1 is SGHVS and CDR2 is FQNEAQ. CDR3 size: 16 residues. The CDR3 bases are TGTGCCAGCGACTGGAGAGGTGGAGCGAACACCGGGGAGCTGTTTTTT. This translates into CASDWRGGANTGELFF.

V is TRBV19 and J is TRBJ2-1, with D possibly matching TRBD1 (5 bases). Trimming stripped 5 bases from V and 7 bases from J, with 18 bases between. This CDR3 comprises 15 residues. Germline-derived CDR1 and CDR2 are LNHDA and SQIVND (reference sequence). The CDR3 reads CASSLPGPLGNEQFF. Here the CDR3 DNA reads TGTGCCAGTAGTCTCCCAGGGCCCCTGGGGAATGAGCAGTTCTTC.

The gene calls are TRBV29-1 and TRBJ2-1; TRBD1 agrees at 8 bases. V trimming: 6 bases; J trimming: 0 bases; junction bases outside the gene matches: 7. The CDR3 spans 15 residues. Germline CDR1 reads SQVTM; CDR2 reads ANQGSEA. The CDR3 nucleotides read TGCAGCGTGGAGGACAGGGCGAGCTCCTACAATGAGCAGTTCTTC. This sequence encodes CSVEDRASSYNEQFF.

This chain links TRBV13 with TRBJ2-5; 12 bases match TRBD2. With V trimmed by 0 bases and J by 5 bases, 10 bases remained unmatched. Germline V CDR1 and CDR2: PRHDT, FYEKMQ (reference sequence). CDR3 length: 18 amino acids. CDR3 sequence reads: CASSLGGTSGRRAETQYF. CDR3 sequence (DNA): TGTGCCAGCAGCTTAGGGGGCACTAGCGGGAGGAGGGCCGAGACCCAGTACTTC.

The rearrangement links TRBV6-5 to TRBJ2-3; 8 positions match TRBD1. The CDR3 is 15 amino acids. Per the germline V gene, CDR1 is MNHEY and CDR2 is SVGAGI. V trimming: 5 bases; J trimming: 7 bases; junction bases outside the gene matches: 11. CDR3 residues: CASSMTGEWYNTQYF. Here the CDR3 DNA reads TGTGCCAGCAGTATGACAGGGGAATGGTATAATACGCAGTATTTT.

The chain recombines TRBV9 with TRBJ2-7; 8 positions match TRBD1. Per germline, CDR1 SGDLS and CDR2 YYNGEE. The length of the CDR3 is 15 residues. The trim removed 3 bases at V and 2 bases at J, leaving 7 bases unmatched. CDR3: CASSAGQGPTYEQYF. CDR3 DNA sequence: TGTGCCAGCAGCGCCGGACAGGGCCCTACCTACGAGCAGTACTTC.

The V gene is TRBV2, the J gene TRBJ1-5; 7 positions agree with TRBD1. CDR3 length equals 16 residues. Looked up from germline, CDR1 is SNHLY and CDR2 is FYNNEI. Trimming at V came to 2 bases and at J to 4 bases, leaving 8 bases not matched to a gene. The CDR3 DNA follows: TGTGCCAGCAGTGAATACGCGACAGGGATAAATCAGCCCCAGCATTTT. As protein: CASSEYATGINQPQHF.

V usage is TRBV9 and J usage is TRBJ2-7; D is unresolved. The CDR3 contains 14 residues. The germline V gene has CDR1 SGDLS and CDR2 YYNGEE. Trimming cost V 2 bases and J 1 base, with 10 bases left between them. The CDR3 loop is CASSVTWISYEQYF. The CDR3 region has the DNA TGTGCCAGCAGCGTCACTTGGATTTCCTACGAGCAGTACTTC.

This clone has a handful of counts. The chain uses TRBV9 and TRBJ2-7; TRBD2 is a possible D gene (6 bases). Trimming took off 0 bases at V and 0 bases at J, with 10 bases between the two ends. The germline V gene has CDR1 SGDLS and CDR2 YYNGEE. The CDR3 runs to 15 residues. CDR3 sequence reads: CASSVEPGASYEQYF. CDR3 DNA: TGTGCCAGCAGCGTAGAGCCGGGAGCCTCCTACGAGCAGTACTTC.

The sample holds a few counts of this clone. J is TRBJ2-7 and V is TRBV7-2; D gene unclear. CDR3 size: 14 residues. Trimming took off 0 bases at V and 5 bases at J, with 11 bases between the two ends. The V gene's germline CDR1 is SGHTA and CDR2 FQGNSA. In DNA form, the CDR3 reads TGTGCCAGCAGCTTAGCTGGGGAATTCGACGAGCAGTACTTC. Amino acids: CASSLAGEFDEQYF.

This clone appeared once. The V and J genes are TRBV6-7 and TRBJ2-5, with 7 bases matching TRBD2. TRBV6-7 has ORF status, its function being uncertain. The CDR3 consists of 15 residues. V lost 1 base, J lost 5 bases, and 7 bases stayed unmatched. The CDR3 DNA reads as TGTGCCAGCAGTTACTGGGAGGGAGCGGGGGAGACCCAGTACTTC. Amino acids: CASSYWEGAGETQYF.

The rearrangement joins TRBV4-2 to TRBJ2-2; 7 nucleotides line up with TRBD2. The germline V gene encodes CDR1 LGHNA and CDR2 YNFKEQ. The CDR3 length is 16 residues. V lost 2 bases, J lost 0 bases, and 3 bases stayed unmatched. CDR3 loop: CASSQTGLANTGELFF. The CDR3 region has the DNA TGTGCCAGCAGCCAAACAGGACTAGCGAACACCGGGGAGCTGTTTTTT.

V gene TRBV7-2 combines with J gene TRBJ1-2; D is unclear. The CDR3 has 14 residues. CDR1 is SGHTA, CDR2 FQGNSA, per germline. V was trimmed by 4 bases and J by 3 bases, leaving 12 bases between them. CDR3 loop: CASSYDVIDYGYTF. The CDR3 DNA reads as TGTGCCAGCAGCTACGACGTTATAGACTATGGCTACACCTTC.

The gene calls are TRBV6-6 and TRBJ2-5, with TRBD1 identical over 7 bases. This CDR3 is built from 14 residues. Germline values: CDR1 MNHNY, CDR2 SVGAGI (reference sequence). V trimming: 7 bases; J trimming: 2 bases; junction bases outside the gene matches: 7. The CDR3 reads CASNHRDRQETQYF. In DNA, the CDR3 is TGTGCCAGCAACCACCGGGACAGACAAGAGACCCAGTACTTC.

CDR3 amino acids: CASSQTGRDGYTF. The CDR3 DNA reads TGTGCCAGTAGTCAGACAGGAAGGGATGGCTACACCTTC. The V gene is TRBV19, the J gene TRBJ1-2; possibly TRBD1 for D (6 bases). The germline V and J ends were trimmed by 5 bases and 6 bases, with 13 bases remaining between them. The CDR3 totals 13 residues. Germline V lookup: CDR1 LNHDA, CDR2 SQIVND (reference sequence).